This T cell receptor beta chain was identified during a study of monozygotic twins with inflammatory bowel disease. Study-wide results and limits: On the inverse Simpson index, IBD patients scored lower for TCRbeta diversity than healthy co-twins. Healthy twins shared more clonotypes with others than IBD patients, most markedly active ones. The study supported no single strong signal or clonotype linked to IBD.

UMIs that included a 6-nucleotide sample barcode were added by template switching, which took place during cDNA synthesis. TCRdb re-analyzed the 5' RACE reads; it lists each CDR3 protein once, without DNA. In all, the sample yields about 160,000 distinct CDR3 sequences. Germline assignment: CDR1 SGHTA and CDR2 FQGNSA. The CDR3 totals 17 residues. A remark on this clonotype: Its antigen is unidentified.

The TCR comes from a human donor with ulcerative colitis or Crohn's disease, or a healthy co-twin of an affected twin (not recorded which). This sequence joins TRBV7-2 and TRBJ1-5. The sequenced material came from blood. This chain's CDR3 is CASSLVAGPSLNQPQHF.